The clone carrying this TCR beta chain was recorded once. The V gene's germline CDR1 is SGHVS and CDR2 FNYEAQ. Trimming took off 2 bases at V and 0 bases at J, with 11 bases between the two ends. The CDR3 totals 16 residues. This sample is part of a study of control samples from healthy donors and cancer patients. This table comes from immunoSEQ multiplex PCR, and its TCRdb copy is limited to in-frame clones, with some not included. The sample holds roughly 120,000 clones, 90% seen once. The V and J genes are TRBV7-6 and TRBJ2-1; possible D gene TRBD2, 6 bases. Sequencing was performed on blood. The source is a human donor in good health. The donor label of this sample is uncertain. As DNA, the CDR3 is TGTGCCAGCAGCTTATTAGGAGGGAGCTCCTACAATGAGCAGTTCTTC. It is translated as CASSLLGGSSYNEQFF.